This T cell receptor beta chain was recorded in a study of shared clonotypes between healthy human individuals. Study-wide context: CD4 naive and CD4 memory each took three plates per donor, while CD8 naive took two and CD8 memory one. Study findings and constraints: Sorted-subset samples were not fully sequenced, rarefaction indicated.

Data came from immunoSEQ multiplex PCR; TCRdb stores just in-frame clones and leaves some out. The data contain 2,500,000 or so clones, roughly 93% of them singletons. J was trimmed by 1 base and V by 0 bases; bases with no gene match: 2. The germline CDR1 and CDR2 sequences are GTSNPN and SVGIG (reference sequence). The CDR3 is 14 amino acids. Donors were healthy HIV-negative adults without recently reported acute infections or vaccinations. In regard to this clone: Its antigen is as yet unknown.

The rearrangement uses TRBV30 and TRBJ1-1; 7 bases fit TRBD1. Sequenced input: naive CD4+ T cells from PBMCs. Subset denoted: CD45RA+ positively selected. This receptor was obtained from a man aged 18 to 35 in good health. Some clones in this sample may be carry-over from other donors' samples. As DNA, the CDR3 is TGTGCCTGGAGTGTCTGGACAGGGAACACTGAAGCTTTCTTT. Translation: CAWSVWTGNTEAFF. Combining the CDR3 with reference TRBV30 and TRBJ1-1 gives the whole variable domain SQTIHQWPATLVQPVGSPLSLECTVEGTSNPNLYWYRQAAGRGLQLLFYSVGIGQISSEVPQNLSASRPQDRQFILSSKKLLLSDSGFYLCAWSVWTGNTEAFFGQGTRLTVV.